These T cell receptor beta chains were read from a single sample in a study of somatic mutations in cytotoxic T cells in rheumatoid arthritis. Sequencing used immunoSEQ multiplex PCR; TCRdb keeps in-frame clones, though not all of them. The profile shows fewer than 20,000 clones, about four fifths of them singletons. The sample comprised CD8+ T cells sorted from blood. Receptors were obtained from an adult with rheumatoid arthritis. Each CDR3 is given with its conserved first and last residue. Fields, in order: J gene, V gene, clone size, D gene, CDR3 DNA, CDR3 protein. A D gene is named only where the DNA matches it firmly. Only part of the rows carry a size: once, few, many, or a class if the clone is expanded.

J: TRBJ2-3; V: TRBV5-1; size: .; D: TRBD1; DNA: TGCGCCAGCAGCGACGGGACAGGGGGCGACCGGGATACGCAGTATTTT; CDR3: CASSDGTGGDRDTQYF
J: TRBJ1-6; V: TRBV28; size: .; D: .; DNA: TGTGCCAGCAGTTTTTCGCAGGAGGATTCACCCCTCCACTTT; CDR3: CASSFSQEDSPLHF
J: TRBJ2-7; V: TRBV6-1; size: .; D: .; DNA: TGTGCCAGCAGGGACCCGGGCCAATCCTACGAGCAGTACTTC; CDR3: CASRDPGQSYEQYF
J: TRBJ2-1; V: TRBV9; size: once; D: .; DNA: TGTGCCAGCAGCGCCGGGGGGCCCTCCTACAATGAGCAGTTCTTC; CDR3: CASSAGGPSYNEQFF
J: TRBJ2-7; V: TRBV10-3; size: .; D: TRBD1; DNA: TGTGCCATCAGTGAACCTCCGGGACAGGATCCCAAGCAGTACTTC; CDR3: CAISEPPGQDPKQYF
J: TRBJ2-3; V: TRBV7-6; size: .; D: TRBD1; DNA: TGTGCCAGCAGCGAGACAGGGATGAATACGCAGTATTTT; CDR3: CASSETGMNTQYF
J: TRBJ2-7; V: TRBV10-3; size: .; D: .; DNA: TGTGCCATCAGTGAGTCCCCCTCCTACGAGCAGTACTTC; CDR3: CAISESPSYEQYF
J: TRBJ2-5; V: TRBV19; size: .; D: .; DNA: TGTGCCAGTAGTATATCGGACTGGACACAACAAGAGACCCAGTACTTC; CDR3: CASSISDWTQQETQYF
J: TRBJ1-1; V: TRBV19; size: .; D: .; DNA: TGTGCCAGTAGCTACTTAGGGGGGAACACTGAAGCTTTCTTT; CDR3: CASSYLGGNTEAFF
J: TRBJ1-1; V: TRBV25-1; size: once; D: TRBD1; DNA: TGTGCCAGCAGTGATTGGTGGGACAGGGGAGAGACTGAAGCTTTCTTT; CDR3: CASSDWWDRGETEAFF
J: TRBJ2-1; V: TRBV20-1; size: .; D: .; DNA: TGCAGTGCTAGCAGGTCCAATGAGCAGTTCTTC; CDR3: CSASRSNEQFF
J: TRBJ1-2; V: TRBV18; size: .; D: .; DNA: TGTGCCAGCTCACCAGGGCGAGGTGAATATGGCTACACCTTC; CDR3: CASSPGRGEYGYTF
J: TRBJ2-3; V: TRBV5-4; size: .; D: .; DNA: TGTGCCAGCAGTCCTCGCGGAGCAGATACGCAGTATTTT; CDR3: CASSPRGADTQYF
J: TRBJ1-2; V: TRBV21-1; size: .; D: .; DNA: TGTGCCAGCAGCAAAGTCCGGGGTTCGGAGGGCTACACCTTC; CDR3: CASSKVRGSEGYTF
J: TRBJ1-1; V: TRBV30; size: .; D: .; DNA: TGTGCCTGGTTGACGAACACTGAAGCTTTCTTT; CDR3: CAWLTNTEAFF
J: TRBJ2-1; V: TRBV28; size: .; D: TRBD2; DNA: TGTGCCAGCCTCGCGGGAGGTGCCAGCTCCTACAATGAGCAGTTCTTC; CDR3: CASLAGGASSYNEQFF
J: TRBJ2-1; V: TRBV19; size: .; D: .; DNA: TGTGCCAGTAGTATGCGGGTCCAGCACAATGAGCAGTTCTTC; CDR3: CASSMRVQHNEQFF
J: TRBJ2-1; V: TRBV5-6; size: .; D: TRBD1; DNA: TGTGCCAGCAGCCTTGGGACAGGGGGCGGCAATGAGCAGTTCTTC; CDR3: CASSLGTGGGNEQFF
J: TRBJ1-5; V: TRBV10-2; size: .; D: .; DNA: TGCGCCAGCAGTGAGTCGAACTTAGGGGAGCCCCAGCATTTT; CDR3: CASSESNLGEPQHF
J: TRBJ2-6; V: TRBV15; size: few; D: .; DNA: TGTGCCACCAGCAGGGGAACAGACTCTGGGGCCAACGTCCTGACTTTC; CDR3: CATSRGTDSGANVLTF
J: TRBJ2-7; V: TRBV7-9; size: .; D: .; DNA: TGTGCCAGCAGCTTAACGAAGCGGAGCTCCTACGAGCAGTACTTC; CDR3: CASSLTKRSSYEQYF
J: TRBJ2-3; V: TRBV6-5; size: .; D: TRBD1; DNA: TGTGCCAGCAGTTACCTGGACAGGGATGATGAAGATACGCAGTATTTT; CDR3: CASSYLDRDDEDTQYF
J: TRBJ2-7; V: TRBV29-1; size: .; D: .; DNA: TGCAGCGTTGAAGCCCCTGGGACCTACGAGCAGTACTTC; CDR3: CSVEAPGTYEQYF
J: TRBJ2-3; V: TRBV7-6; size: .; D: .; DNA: TGTGCCAGCAGCTTAGCGTTTGACAGCCGCACAGATACGCAGTATTTT; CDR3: CASSLAFDSRTDTQYF
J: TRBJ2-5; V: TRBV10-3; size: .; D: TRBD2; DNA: TGTGCCATCAGTGAGCAGCTGGGGGGGGAGACCCAGTACTTC; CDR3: CAISEQLGGETQYF
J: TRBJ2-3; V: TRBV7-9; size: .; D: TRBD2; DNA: TGTGCCAGCAGCTTAATTTACCGGACTAGCCTTTCGGGCACGCAGTATTTT; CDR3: CASSLIYRTSLSGTQYF
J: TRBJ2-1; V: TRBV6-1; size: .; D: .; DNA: TGTGCCAGCAGTGGTAGCATGACCTTCTTC; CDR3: CASSGSMTFF
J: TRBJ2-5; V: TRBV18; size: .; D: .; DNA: TGTGCCAGCTCACCACCACAGGCAGAGACCCAGTACTTC; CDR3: CASSPPQAETQYF
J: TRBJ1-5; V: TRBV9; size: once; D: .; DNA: TGTGCCAGCAGCGGAGGGTCTCACAATCAGCCCCAGCATTTT; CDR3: CASSGGSHNQPQHF
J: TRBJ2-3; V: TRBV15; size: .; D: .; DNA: TGTGCCACCATGGGGCTAGTAACAGATACGCAGTATTTT; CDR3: CATMGLVTDTQYF
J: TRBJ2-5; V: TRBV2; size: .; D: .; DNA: TGTGCCAGCAGTGAAGCGGGGCTGCCACAAGAGACCCAGTACTTC; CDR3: CASSEAGLPQETQYF
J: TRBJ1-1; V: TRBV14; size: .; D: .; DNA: TGTGCCAGCAGTCAGATGAACACTGAAGCTTTCTTT; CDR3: CASSQMNTEAFF
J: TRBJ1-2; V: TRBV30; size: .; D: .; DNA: TGTGCCTGGAGTGTACTAGGTGGCTACACCTTC; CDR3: CAWSVLGGYTF
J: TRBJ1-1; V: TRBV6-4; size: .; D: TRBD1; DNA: TGTGCCAGCAGGACCCCTTTCGGACAGGGCGGCACTGAAGCTTTCTTT; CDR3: CASRTPFGQGGTEAFF
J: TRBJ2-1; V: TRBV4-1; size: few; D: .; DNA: TGCGCCAGCAGCCCTATCACGACGGATACCTACAATGAGCAGTTCTTC; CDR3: CASSPITTDTYNEQFF
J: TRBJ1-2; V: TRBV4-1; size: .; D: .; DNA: TGCGCCAGCAGCCAAGTGGGGACAAGCGGGGACTATGGCTACACCTTC; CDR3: CASSQVGTSGDYGYTF
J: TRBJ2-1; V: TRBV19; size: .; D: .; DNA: TGTGCCAGTAGTGACCGACCGTACAATGAGCAGTTCTTC; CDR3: CASSDRPYNEQFF
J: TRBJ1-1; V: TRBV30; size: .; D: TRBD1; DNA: TGTGCCTGGAGTGGCCACTACAGGGGAGGCAACACTGAAGCTTTCTTT; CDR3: CAWSGHYRGGNTEAFF
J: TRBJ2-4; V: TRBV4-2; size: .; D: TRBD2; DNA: TGTGCCAGCAGCCAAGATGGGACTAGCGGGGGGGACCTAGCCAAAAACATTCAGTACTTC; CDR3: CASSQDGTSGGDLAKNIQYF
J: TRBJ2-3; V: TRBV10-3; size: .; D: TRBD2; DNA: TGTGCCATCAGCTCGGGGACTACCACAGATACGCAGTATTTT; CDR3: CAISSGTTTDTQYF
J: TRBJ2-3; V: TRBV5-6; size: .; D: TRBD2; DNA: TGTGCCAGCAGCTTTCCTAGCGGTCCTAGCACAGATACGCAGTATTTT; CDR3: CASSFPSGPSTDTQYF
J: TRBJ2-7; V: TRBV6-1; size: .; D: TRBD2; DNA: TGTGCCAGCAGTGAAGAATCTAGCGGGGCCTACGGGCAGTACTTC; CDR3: CASSEESSGAYGQYF
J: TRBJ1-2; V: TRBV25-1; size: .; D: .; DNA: TGTGCCAGCAGTCAACAGGGAGGGTATGGCTACACCTTC; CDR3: CASSQQGGYGYTF
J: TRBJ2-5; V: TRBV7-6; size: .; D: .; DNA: TGTGCCAGCAGCTTAGCGGGGGGAGAGACCCAGTACTTC; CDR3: CASSLAGGETQYF
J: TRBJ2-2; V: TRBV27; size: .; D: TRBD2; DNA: TGTGCCAGCAGTTTGACGACGGGGGGGCGCACCGGGGAGCTGTTTTTT; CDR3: CASSLTTGGRTGELFF
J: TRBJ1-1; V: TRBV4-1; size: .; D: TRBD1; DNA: TGCGCCAGCAGCCAATACTATTTGACAGGGACGAACACTGAAGCTTTCTTT; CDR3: CASSQYYLTGTNTEAFF
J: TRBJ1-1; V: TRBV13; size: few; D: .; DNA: TGTGCCAGCAGCCGGAGGGGATTACCTGAAGCTTTCTTT; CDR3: CASSRRGLPEAFF
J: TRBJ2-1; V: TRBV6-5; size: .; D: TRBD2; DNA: TGTGCCAGCAGTCCATCTAGCGGAACTGAGCAGTTCTTC; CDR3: CASSPSSGTEQFF
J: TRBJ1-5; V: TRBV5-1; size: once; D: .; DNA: TGCGCCAGCAGCTTGGACTTGGGGAATCAGCCCCAGCATTTT; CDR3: CASSLDLGNQPQHF
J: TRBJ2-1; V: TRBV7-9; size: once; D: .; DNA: TGTGCCAGCAGCGGTTACAATGAGCAGTTCTTC; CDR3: CASSGYNEQFF
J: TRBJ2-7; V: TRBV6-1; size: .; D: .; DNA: TGTGCCAGCAGTGTTAGGGGGGACTACGAGCAGTACTTC; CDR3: CASSVRGDYEQYF
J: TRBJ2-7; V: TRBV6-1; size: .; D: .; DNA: TGTGCCAGCAGCGATCTTGTTAGCGGTAACTACGAGCAGTACTTC; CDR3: CASSDLVSGNYEQYF